The 2 T cell receptor beta chains below come from one sample, sequenced in a study of ipilimumab plus nivolumab after autologous stem cell transplantation (dated by TCRdb to the early 2020s). The library was produced with the immunoSEQ multiplex PCR assay. TCRdb limited this immuneACCESS table to in-frame rearrangements with V and J called. A share of clones is missing; checked studies link under half to unresolved V genes, and the rest is unexplained. This sample holds 84,000 or so clones; over 80% were observed only once. The ten largest clones take up more than 2% of the sample. This material consisted of PBMCs, taken in a trial of ipilimumab plus nivolumab as post-transplant consolidation. The receptors here all came from a male donor with diffuse large B-cell lymphoma.

The genes are TRBV7-9 and TRBJ2-7, with TRBD1 matching 7 bases. With V trimmed by 5 bases and J by 3 bases, 10 bases remained unmatched. Germline CDR1 reads SEHNR; CDR2 reads FQNEAQ (reference sequence). The CDR3 is 15 residues long. In DNA form, the CDR3 reads TGTGCCAGCAGCCGCACCCGGGACAGACACTACGAGCAGTACTTC. It yields the protein CASSRTRDRHYEQYF.

The chain has TRBV7-2 and TRBJ2-7, with 10 bases aligning to TRBD1. V trimming: 3 bases; J trimming: 5 bases; junction bases outside the gene matches: 7. CDR3 length: 15 amino acids. Germline CDR1 is SGHTA and CDR2 is FQGNSA. The CDR3 sequence is CASSFLRDRGHEQYF. In DNA, the CDR3 is TGTGCCAGCAGCTTCCTAAGGGACAGGGGCCACGAGCAGTACTTC.